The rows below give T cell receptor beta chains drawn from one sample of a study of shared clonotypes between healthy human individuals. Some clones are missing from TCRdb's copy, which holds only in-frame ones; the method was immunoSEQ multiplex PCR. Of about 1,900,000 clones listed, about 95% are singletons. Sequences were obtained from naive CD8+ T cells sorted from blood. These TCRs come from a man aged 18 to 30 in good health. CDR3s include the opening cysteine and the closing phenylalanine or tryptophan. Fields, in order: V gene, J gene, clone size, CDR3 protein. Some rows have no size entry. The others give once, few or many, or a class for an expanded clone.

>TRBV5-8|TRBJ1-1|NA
CASSTVTGLRSEAFF
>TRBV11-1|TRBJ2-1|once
CASSFLAGGDNEQFF
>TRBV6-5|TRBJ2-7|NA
CASSYNGGSDEQYF
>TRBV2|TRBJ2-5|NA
CASAFSRGQGETQYF
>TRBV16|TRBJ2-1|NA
CASSQSWALDRNEQFF
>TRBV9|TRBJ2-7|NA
CASSVDGTANYEQYF
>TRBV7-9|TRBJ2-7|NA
CASSLNPQTYKEQYF
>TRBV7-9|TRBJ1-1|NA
CASSLKGEENTEAFF
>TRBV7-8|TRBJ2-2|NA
CASSLGGQGFAGELFF
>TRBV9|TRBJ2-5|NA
CASSVGTGGWETQYF
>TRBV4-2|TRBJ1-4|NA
CASSLTWRRDEKLFF
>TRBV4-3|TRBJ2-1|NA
CASSRYKGGGYNEQFF
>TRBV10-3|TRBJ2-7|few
CAIALAGGYEQYF
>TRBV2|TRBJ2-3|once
CASSESVGAAPTDTQYF
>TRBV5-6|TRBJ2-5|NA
CASSFWLAGGNPQETQYF
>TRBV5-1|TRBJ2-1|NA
CASSFDLTGNEQFF
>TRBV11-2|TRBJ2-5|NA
CASSPLGWDQETQYF
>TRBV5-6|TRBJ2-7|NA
CASSLGLAGFEQYF
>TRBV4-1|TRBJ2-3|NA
CASSQEMRTDTQYF
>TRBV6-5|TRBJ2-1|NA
CASSSPAGAAYNEQFF
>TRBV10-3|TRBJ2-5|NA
CAISESGTGVQETQYF
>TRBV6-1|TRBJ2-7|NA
CASSRRDRDEQYF
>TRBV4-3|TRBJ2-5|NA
CASSRTADQETQYF
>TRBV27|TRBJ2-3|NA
CASSLAVRGSTDTQYF
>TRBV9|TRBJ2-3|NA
CASSVAGQGPQYF
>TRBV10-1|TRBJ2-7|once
CASSDTGQGYEQYF
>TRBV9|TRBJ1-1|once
CASSVDGIMNTEAFF
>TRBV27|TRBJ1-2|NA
CASSSLGGGWGYTF
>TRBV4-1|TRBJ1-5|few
CASSQDDRVLQPQHF
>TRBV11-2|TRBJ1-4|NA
CASSGGQGEKLFF
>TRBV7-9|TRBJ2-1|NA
CASSLGTGLGRDGQFF
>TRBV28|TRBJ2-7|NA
CASSSWGWTYEQYF
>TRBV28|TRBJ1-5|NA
CASSLSGSLNQPQHF
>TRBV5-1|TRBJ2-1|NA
CASSLGEGLSYNEQFF
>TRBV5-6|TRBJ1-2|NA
CASSAEGGYTF
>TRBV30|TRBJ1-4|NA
CAWSGNRETNEKLFF
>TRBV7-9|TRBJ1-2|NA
CASSLGSGYGYTF